The source of this T cell receptor beta chain is a study of cytomegalovirus exposure and HLA in healthy donors. Findings and caveats of the study: Both high specificity and high sensitivity reportedly marked the classifier's diagnosis of cytomegalovirus status.

This clone was detected only once. What it binds is not known. The PCR used 60 Vbeta and 13 Jbeta primers. This table comes from immunoSEQ multiplex PCR, and its TCRdb copy is limited to in-frame clones, with some not included. The data hold about 190,000 clones, with approximately 80% observed a single time. Germline V gives CDR1 GTSNPN, CDR2 SVGIG (reference sequence). Trimming removed 7 bases from V and 4 bases from J, with 14 bases in between. The CDR3 spans 14 residues. The V call is TRBV30, the J call TRBJ2-6, with D possibly matching TRBD2 (5 bases). Source material: PBMCs. This TCR derives from a male donor in good health and CMV-seronegative. This CDR3 reads CASPGGGGANVLTF. CDR3 in DNA: TGTGCCTCCCCAGGAGGCGGAGGGGCCAACGTCCTGACTTTC.